This T cell receptor (beta chain) comes out of a study of vaccination effects on CD4 cells after COVID-19. Ahead of sequencing, the ViraFEST assay grew antigen-specific CD4+ T cells using viral peptide pools. With about ten days of culture completed, CD4+ T cells were isolated. Vaccine recipients lacked prior SARS-CoV-2 infection and had negative nucleocapsid antibodies. Trimming removed 0 bases at V and 2 bases at J, with 10 bases between. The CDR3 is made up of 15 amino acids. Germline values: CDR1 MGHRA, CDR2 YSYEKL. This clone was observed a handful of times. The antigen remains undetermined. Libraries were prepared by immunoSEQ multiplex PCR; TCRdb keeps only in-frame clonotypes and omits some of them. The sample contains 30,000 to 35,000 clones, around 78% of which appear only once.

The chain links TRBV4-1 to TRBJ2-5; D perhaps matches TRBD2 (6 bases). The input for sequencing was CD4+ T cells from PBMCs cultured with HCoV-OC43 spike peptides, taken before COVID-19 vaccination. Subset described: HCoV-OC43 spike overlapping peptide pool stimulation. The sequence came from a human donor who received a COVID-19 vaccine. CDR3 sequence: CASSQDGRGQETQYF. As DNA, the CDR3 is TGCGCCAGCAGCCAAGATGGTCGGGGGCAAGAGACCCAGTACTTC.